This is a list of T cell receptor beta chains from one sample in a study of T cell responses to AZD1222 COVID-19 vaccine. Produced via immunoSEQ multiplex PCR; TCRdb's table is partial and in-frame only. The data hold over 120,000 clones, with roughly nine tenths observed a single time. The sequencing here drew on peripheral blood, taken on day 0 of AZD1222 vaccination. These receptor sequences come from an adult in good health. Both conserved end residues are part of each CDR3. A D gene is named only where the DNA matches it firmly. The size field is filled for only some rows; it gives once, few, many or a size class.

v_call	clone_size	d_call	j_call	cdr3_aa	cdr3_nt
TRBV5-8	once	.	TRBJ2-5	CASSSSTGRVTQYF	TGTGCCAGCAGCTCCAGTACGGGACGGGTGACCCAGTACTTC
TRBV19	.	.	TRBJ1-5	CASSIKGSNQPQHF	TGTGCCAGTAGTATAAAGGGGAGCAATCAGCCCCAGCATTTT
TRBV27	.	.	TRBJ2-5	CASSPWDRQETQYF	TGTGCCAGCAGTCCATGGGACCGCCAAGAGACCCAGTACTTC
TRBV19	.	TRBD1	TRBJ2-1	CASSIGDRIYNEQFF	TGTGCCAGTAGTATAGGGGACAGGATCTACAATGAGCAGTTCTTC
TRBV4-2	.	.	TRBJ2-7	CASSQDWVRSSYEQYF	TGTGCCAGCAGCCAAGATTGGGTCCGGAGCTCCTACGAGCAGTACTTC
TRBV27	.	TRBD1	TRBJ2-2	CASSLSLRQGLSGELFF	TGTGCCAGCAGTTTATCGTTGAGACAGGGTCTGTCCGGGGAGCTGTTTTTT
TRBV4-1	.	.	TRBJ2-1	CASSQERGTYYNEQFF	TGCGCCAGCAGCCAAGAACGAGGGACCTACTACAATGAGCAGTTCTTC
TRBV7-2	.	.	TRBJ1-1	CASSLESGRLNTEAFF	TGTGCCAGCAGCTTAGAATCGGGGAGACTGAACACTGAAGCTTTCTTT
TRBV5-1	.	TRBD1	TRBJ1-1	CASSWTGPRDTEAFF	TGCGCCAGCAGCTGGACAGGGCCCAGGGACACTGAAGCTTTCTTT
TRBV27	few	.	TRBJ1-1	CASSLQGLGTEAFF	TGTGCCAGCAGCCTACAGGGCTTGGGCACTGAAGCTTTCTTT